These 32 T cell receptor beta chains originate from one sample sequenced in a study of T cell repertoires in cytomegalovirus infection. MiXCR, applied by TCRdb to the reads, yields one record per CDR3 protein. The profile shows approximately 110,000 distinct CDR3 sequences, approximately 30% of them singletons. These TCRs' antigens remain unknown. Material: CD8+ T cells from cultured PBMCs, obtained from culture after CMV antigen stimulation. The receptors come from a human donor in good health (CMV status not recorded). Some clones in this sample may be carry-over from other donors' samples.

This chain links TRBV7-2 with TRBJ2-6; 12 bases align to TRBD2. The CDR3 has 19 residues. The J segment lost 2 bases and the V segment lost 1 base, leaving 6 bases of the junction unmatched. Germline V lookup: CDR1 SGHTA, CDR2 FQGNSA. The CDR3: CASSLDLAGGVTGANVLTF. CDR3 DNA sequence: TGTGCCAGCAGCTTAGATCTAGCGGGGGGGGTAACTGGGGCCAACGTCCTGACTTTC.

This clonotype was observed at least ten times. This chain's CDR3 is CASSERGTGGMEVKQYF. The CDR3 DNA reads as TGTGCCAGCAGTGAACGAGGGACAGGGGGCATGGAGGTGAAGCAGTACTTC. V is TRBV6-1 and J is TRBJ2-7, with 12 bases identical to TRBD1. This CDR3 is 17 amino acids long. J gave up 8 bases and V 2 bases, and 13 bases lay outside the gene matches. Germline V CDR1 and CDR2: MNHNS, SASEGT.

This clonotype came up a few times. The CDR3, as DNA: TGTGCCTCCCAAGGCGGGGAATATGGCTACACCTTC. Its translation is CASQGGEYGYTF. The V and J genes are TRBV19 and TRBJ1-2; no definite D call. Germline values: CDR1 LNHDA, CDR2 SQIVND (reference sequence). CDR3 length: 12 residues. The V end lost 11 bases, the J end lost 5 bases, and 15 bases lay between the germline ends.

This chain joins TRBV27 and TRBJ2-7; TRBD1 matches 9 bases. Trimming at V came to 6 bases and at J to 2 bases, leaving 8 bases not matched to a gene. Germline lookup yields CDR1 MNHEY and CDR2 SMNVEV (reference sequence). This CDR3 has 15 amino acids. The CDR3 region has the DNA TGTGCCAGCAGCCCTTCGAGGACAGGGGCCTACGAGCAGTACTTC. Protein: CASSPSRTGAYEQYF.

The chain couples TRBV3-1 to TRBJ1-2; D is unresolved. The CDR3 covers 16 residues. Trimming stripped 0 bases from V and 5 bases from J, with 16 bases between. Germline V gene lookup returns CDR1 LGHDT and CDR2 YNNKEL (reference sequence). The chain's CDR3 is CASSQDLRGGPYGYTF. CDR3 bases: TGTGCCAGCAGCCAAGATCTTCGTGGAGGGCCGTATGGCTACACCTTC.

CDR3 in DNA: TGTGCCAGCAGTTACAGCATCGATGAGCAGTTCTTC. It codes for CASSYSIDEQFF. The rearrangement uses TRBV6-2 or TRBV6-3 and TRBJ2-1, with D uncertain. Germline V gives CDR1 MNHEY, CDR2 SVGEGT. The CDR3 runs 12 residues. V dropped 2 bases and J dropped 8 bases, with 7 bases sitting between them.

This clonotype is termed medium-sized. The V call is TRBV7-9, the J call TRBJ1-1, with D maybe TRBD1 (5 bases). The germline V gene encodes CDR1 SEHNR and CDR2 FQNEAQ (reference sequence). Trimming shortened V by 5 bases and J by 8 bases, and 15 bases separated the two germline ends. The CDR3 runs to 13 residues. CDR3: CASSPPRGREAFF. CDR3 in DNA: TGTGCCAGCAGCCCTCCCCGGGGCCGGGAAGCTTTCTTT.

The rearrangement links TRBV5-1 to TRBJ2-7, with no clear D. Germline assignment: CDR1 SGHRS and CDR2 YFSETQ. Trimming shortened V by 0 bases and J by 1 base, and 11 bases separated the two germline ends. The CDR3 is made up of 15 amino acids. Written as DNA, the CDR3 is TGCGCCAGCAGCTTGGGGGCCGCAGTATCCTACGAGCAGTACTTC. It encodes CASSLGAAVSYEQYF. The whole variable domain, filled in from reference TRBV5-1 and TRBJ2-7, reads KAGVTQTPRYLIKTRGQQVTLSCSPISGHRSVSWYQQTPGQGLQFLFEYFSETQRNKGNFPGRFSGRQFSNSRSEMNVSTLELGDSALYLCASSLGAAVSYEQYFGPGTRLTVT.

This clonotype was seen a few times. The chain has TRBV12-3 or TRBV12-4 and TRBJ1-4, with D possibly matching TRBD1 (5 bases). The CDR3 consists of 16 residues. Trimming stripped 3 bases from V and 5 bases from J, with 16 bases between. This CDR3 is CASSFQGRRENEKLFF. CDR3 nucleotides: TGTGCCAGCAGTTTCCAGGGCAGACGAGAGAATGAAAAACTGTTTTTT.

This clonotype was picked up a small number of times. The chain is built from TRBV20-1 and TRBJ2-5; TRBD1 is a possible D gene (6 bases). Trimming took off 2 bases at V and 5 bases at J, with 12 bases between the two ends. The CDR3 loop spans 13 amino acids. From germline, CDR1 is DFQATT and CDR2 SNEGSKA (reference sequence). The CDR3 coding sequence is TGCAGTGCTAGACAACAGGGTTCGGAGACCCAGTACTTC. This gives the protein CSARQQGSETQYF.

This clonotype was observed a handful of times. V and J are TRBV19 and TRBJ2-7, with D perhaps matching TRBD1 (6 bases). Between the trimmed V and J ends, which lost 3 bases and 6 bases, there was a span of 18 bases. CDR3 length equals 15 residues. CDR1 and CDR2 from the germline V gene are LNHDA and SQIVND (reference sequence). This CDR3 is CASSIRAGDGGEQYF. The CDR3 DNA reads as TGTGCCAGTAGTATTAGGGCAGGGGACGGCGGCGAGCAGTACTTC.

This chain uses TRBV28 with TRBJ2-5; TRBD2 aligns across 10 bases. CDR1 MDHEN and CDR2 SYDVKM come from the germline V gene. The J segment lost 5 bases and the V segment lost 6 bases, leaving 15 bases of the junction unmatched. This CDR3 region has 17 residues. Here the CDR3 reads CASRLAGGSSLAETQYF. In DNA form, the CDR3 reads TGTGCCAGCAGATTAGCGGGGGGCTCCTCCTTGGCGGAGACCCAGTACTTC.

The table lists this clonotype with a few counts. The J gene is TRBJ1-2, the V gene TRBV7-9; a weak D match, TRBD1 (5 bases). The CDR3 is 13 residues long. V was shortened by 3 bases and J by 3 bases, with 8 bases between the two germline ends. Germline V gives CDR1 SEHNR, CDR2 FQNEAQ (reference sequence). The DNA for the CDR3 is TGTGCCAGCAGCTTCGCGGGGGACTATGGCTACACCTTC. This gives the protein CASSFAGDYGYTF.

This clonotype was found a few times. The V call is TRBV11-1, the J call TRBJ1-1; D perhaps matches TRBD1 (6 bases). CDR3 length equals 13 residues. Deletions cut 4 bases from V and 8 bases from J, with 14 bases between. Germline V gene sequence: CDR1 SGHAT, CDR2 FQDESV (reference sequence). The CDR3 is CASSWEDRREAFF. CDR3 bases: TGTGCCAGCAGCTGGGAGGACAGACGGGAAGCTTTCTTT.

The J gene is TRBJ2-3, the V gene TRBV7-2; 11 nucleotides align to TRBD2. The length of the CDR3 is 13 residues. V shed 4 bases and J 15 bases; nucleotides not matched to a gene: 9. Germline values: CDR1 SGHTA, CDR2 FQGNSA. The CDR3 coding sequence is TGTGCCAGCAGCTCACTAGCGGGGGCTTCCAATTATTTT. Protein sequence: CASSSLAGASNYF. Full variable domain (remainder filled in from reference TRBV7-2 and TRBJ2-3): GAGVSQSPSNKVTEKGKDVELRCDPISGHTALYWYRQSLGQGLEFLIYFQGNSAPDKSGLPSDRFSAERTGGSVSTLTIQRTQQEDSAVYLCASSSLAGASNYFGPGTRLTVL.

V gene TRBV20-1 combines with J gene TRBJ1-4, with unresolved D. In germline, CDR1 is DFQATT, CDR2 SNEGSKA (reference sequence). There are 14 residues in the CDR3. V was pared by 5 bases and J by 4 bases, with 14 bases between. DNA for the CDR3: TGCAGTGCTTCGCGGTGGGGAGATAATGAAAAACTGTTTTTT. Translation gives CSASRWGDNEKLFF.

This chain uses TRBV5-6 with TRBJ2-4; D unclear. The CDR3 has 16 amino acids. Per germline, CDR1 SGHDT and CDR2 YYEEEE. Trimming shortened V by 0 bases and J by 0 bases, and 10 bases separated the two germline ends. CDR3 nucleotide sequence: TGTGCCAGCAGCTTGGGGGCAGGAGTAGCCAAAAACATTCAGTACTTC. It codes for CASSLGAGVAKNIQYF.

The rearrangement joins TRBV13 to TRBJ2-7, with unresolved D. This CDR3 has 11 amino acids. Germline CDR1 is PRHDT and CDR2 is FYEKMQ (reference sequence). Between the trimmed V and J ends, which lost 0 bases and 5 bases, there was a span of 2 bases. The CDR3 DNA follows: TGTGCCAGCAGCTTAGGAAACGAGCAGTACTTC. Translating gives CASSLGNEQYF.

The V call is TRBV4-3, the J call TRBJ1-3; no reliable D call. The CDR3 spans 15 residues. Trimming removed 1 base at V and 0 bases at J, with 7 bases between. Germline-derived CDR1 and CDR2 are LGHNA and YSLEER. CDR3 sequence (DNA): TGCGCCAGCAGCCAAGGGGTTAGCTCTGGAAACACCATATATTTT. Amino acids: CASSQGVSSGNTIYF.

This CDR3 is CASSQWVGMNTEAFF. CDR3 bases: TGCGCCAGCAGCCAATGGGTCGGGATGAACACTGAAGCTTTCTTT. The V call is TRBV4-1, the J call TRBJ1-1; unclear D gene. V shed 2 bases and J shed 0 bases, with 10 bases lying between them. The length of the CDR3 is 15 residues. CDR1 and CDR2 (germline): MGHRA, YSYEKL.

The CDR3 protein is CASIGQSGIQYF. CDR3 DNA: TGTGCCAGCATCGGACAGTCGGGCATTCAGTACTTC. The chain employs TRBV6-6 and TRBJ2-4; tentative D call: TRBD1 (6 bases). Germline CDR1 is MNHNY and CDR2 is SVGAGI (reference sequence). With 7 bases removed from V and 9 bases from J, the gap between germline ends came to 13 bases. CDR3 size: 12 residues.

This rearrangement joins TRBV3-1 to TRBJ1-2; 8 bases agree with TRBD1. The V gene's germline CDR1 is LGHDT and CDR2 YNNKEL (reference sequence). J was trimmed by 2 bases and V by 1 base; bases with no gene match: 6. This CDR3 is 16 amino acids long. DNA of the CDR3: TGTGCCAGCAGCCAAGTCCAGGGGGCGGAAAACTATGGCTACACCTTC. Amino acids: CASSQVQGAENYGYTF.

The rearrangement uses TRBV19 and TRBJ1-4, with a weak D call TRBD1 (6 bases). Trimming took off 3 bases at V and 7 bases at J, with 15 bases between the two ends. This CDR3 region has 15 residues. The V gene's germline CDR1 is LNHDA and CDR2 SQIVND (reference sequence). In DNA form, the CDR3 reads TGTGCCAGTAGTATGTCGGGGGCCTTCGGTGAAAAACTGTTTTTT. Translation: CASSMSGAFGEKLFF.

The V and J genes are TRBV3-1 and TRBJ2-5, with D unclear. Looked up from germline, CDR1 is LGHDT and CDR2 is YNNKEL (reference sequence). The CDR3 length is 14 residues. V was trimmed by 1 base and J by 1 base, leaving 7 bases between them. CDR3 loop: CASSQASVQETQYF. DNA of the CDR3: TGTGCCAGCAGCCAAGCTTCCGTCCAAGAGACCCAGTACTTC.

CDR3 DNA sequence: TGTGCCAGCAGTTTCGGAGTCACTGAAGCTTTCTTT. It yields the protein CASSFGVTEAFF. This chain connects TRBV28 to TRBJ1-1, with no clear D. V dropped 3 bases and J dropped 4 bases, with 6 bases sitting between them. CDR1 is MDHEN, CDR2 SYDVKM, per germline. CDR3 length equals 12 residues.

CDR3 DNA sequence: TGCAGTGCTAGAGCAGGGGGGCGGATGGGGGAGCAGTACTTC. Its translation is CSARAGGRMGEQYF. The chain uses TRBV20-1 and TRBJ2-7; a possible D gene is TRBD1 (7 bases). This CDR3 is built from 14 residues. Trimming shortened V by 1 base and J by 7 bases, and 17 bases separated the two germline ends. From germline, CDR1 is DFQATT and CDR2 SNEGSKA (reference sequence).

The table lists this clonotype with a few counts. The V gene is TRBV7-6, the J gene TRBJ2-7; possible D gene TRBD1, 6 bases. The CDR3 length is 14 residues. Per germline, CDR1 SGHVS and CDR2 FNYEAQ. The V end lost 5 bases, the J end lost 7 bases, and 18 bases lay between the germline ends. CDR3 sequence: CASSPSVWGREQYF. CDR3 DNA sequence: TGTGCCAGCAGCCCCAGTGTTTGGGGGCGGGAGCAGTACTTC.

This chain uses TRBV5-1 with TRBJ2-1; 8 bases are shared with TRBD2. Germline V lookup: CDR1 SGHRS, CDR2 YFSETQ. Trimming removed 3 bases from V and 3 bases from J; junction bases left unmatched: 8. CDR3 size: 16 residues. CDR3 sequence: CASSSLAGNYYNEQFF. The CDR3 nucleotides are TGCGCCAGCAGCTCTTTAGCGGGGAATTACTACAATGAGCAGTTCTTC.

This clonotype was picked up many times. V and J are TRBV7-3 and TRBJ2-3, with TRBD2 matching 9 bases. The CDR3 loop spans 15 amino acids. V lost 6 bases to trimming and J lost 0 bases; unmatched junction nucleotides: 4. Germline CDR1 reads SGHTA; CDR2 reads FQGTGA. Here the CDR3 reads CASSIAGASTDTQYF. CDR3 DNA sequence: TGTGCCAGCAGTATAGCGGGGGCTAGCACAGATACGCAGTATTTT. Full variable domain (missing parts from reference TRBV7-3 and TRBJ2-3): GAGVSQTPSNKVTEKGKYVELRCDPISGHTALYWYRQSLGQGPEFLIYFQGTGAADDSGLPNDRFFAVRPEGSVSTLKIQRTERGDSAVYLCASSIAGASTDTQYFGPGTRLTVL.

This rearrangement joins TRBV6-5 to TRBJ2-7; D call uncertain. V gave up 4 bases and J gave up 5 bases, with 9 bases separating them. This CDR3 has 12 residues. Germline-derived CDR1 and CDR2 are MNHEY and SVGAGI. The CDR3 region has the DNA TGTGCCAGCAGTTTCGACACCCACGAGCAGTACTTC. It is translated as CASSFDTHEQYF.

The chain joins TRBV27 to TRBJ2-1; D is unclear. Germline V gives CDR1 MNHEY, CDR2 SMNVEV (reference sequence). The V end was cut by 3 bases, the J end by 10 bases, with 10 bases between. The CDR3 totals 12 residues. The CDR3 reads CASSFPGGEQFF. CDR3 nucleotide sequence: TGTGCCAGCAGTTTCCCCGGCGGCGAGCAGTTCTTC.

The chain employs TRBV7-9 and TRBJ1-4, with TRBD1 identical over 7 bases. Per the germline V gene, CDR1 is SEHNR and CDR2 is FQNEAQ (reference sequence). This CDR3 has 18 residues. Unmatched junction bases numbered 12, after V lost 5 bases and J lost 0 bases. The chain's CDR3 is CASSTGELGLPTNEKLFF. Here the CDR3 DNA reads TGTGCCAGCAGCACAGGGGAGTTGGGTCTTCCAACTAATGAAAAACTGTTTTTT.